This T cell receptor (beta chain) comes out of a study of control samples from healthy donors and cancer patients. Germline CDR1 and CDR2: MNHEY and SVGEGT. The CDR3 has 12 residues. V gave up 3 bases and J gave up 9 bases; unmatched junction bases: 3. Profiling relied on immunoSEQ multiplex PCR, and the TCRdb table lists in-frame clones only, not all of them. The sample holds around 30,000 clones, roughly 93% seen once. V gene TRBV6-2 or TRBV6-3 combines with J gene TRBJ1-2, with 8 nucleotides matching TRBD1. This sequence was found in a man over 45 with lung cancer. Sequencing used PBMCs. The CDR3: CASSYGQGSYTF. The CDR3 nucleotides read TGTGCCAGCAGTTATGGACAGGGAAGCTACACCTTC.